The 14 T cell receptor beta chains in this list originate from one sample, sequenced in a study of siplizumab effects on memory and regulatory T cells. Measured with immunoSEQ multiplex PCR; TCRdb has only the in-frame clones, and not every one. Of tens of thousands of clones detected, about 97% appear once; the ten largest clones hold 0.55% to 0.65%. Sequencing was carried out using naive CD4+ T cells sorted from blood. These receptors all come from a human donor in good health.

This rearrangement joins TRBV27 to TRBJ1-2; 7 bases line up with TRBD1. V trimming: 3 bases; J trimming: 4 bases; junction bases outside the gene matches: 2. Germline lookup yields CDR1 MNHEY and CDR2 SMNVEV (reference sequence). The CDR3 runs 13 residues. The chain's CDR3 is CASSFRDSYGYTF. CDR3 DNA sequence: TGTGCCAGCAGTTTTAGGGACAGCTATGGCTACACCTTC.

The chain carries TRBV18 and TRBJ2-3; no clear D gene. Germline V gene lookup returns CDR1 KGHSH and CDR2 LQKENI. Trimming took off 8 bases at V and 7 bases at J, with 19 bases between the two ends. The CDR3 covers 14 residues. The CDR3 sequence: CASPPSPETNTQYF. The DNA of the CDR3 is TGTGCCAGCCCGCCAAGCCCGGAGACAAATACGCAGTATTTT.

The CDR3 region has the DNA TGTGCCAGCAGTCCAGGGGTCGAGCAGTACTTC. Protein product: CASSPGVEQYF. V and J are TRBV6-5 and TRBJ2-7; the D gene is possibly TRBD1 (6 bases). CDR1 is MNHEY, CDR2 SVGAGI, per germline. Trimming took 5 bases from V and 6 from J, leaving 8 bases between them. The CDR3 is 11 residues long.

The rearrangement links TRBV7-9 to TRBJ2-7; tentative D call: TRBD1 (5 bases). The CDR3 length is 14 residues. Germline values: CDR1 SEHNR, CDR2 FQNEAQ (reference sequence). V was cut by 3 bases and J by 6 bases, with 15 bases left in between. CDR3 sequence: CASSLGRGLSEQYF. The CDR3 nucleotides are TGTGCCAGCAGCTTGGGTAGGGGATTAAGCGAGCAGTACTTC.

CDR3 residues: CAISGTSGSTDTQYF. The CDR3 DNA is TGTGCCATCAGTGGGACTAGCGGCAGCACAGATACGCAGTATTTT. The chain couples TRBV10-3 to TRBJ2-3; 10 nucleotides agree with TRBD2. Germline CDR1 is ENHRY and CDR2 is SYGVKD. With V trimmed by 4 bases and J by 0 bases, 1 base remained unmatched. The CDR3 is 15 amino acids.

The J gene is TRBJ2-5, the V gene TRBV15, with TRBD2 matching 8 bases. Per germline, CDR1 LNHNV and CDR2 YYDKDF (reference sequence). V was pared by 5 bases and J by 5 bases, with 13 bases of the junction left unmatched. CDR3 length: 16 residues. The CDR3 nucleotides are TGTGCCACCAGCTCGGGGCGAGCGGGAGCAGCTGAGACCCAGTACTTC. Its protein is CATSSGRAGAAETQYF.

The chain has TRBV5-8 and TRBJ2-1; 7 bases align to TRBD2. The J segment lost 9 bases and the V segment lost 4 bases, leaving 13 bases of the junction unmatched. Germline V gives CDR1 SGHTS, CDR2 YDEGEE. The CDR3 is 15 amino acids. Written as DNA, the CDR3 is TGTGCCAGCAGCCACGCGCTAGGCGGGAGAATTGAGCAGTTCTTC. Translated: CASSHALGGRIEQFF.

V and J are TRBV7-8 and TRBJ1-4; 7 positions agree with TRBD1. The CDR3 covers 18 residues. V trimming: 0 bases; J trimming: 0 bases; junction bases outside the gene matches: 7. The germline V gene encodes CDR1 SGHVS and CDR2 FQNEAQ. As DNA, the CDR3 is TGTGCCAGCAGCTTAGCTCGGACAGGTTACCCAACTAATGAAAAACTGTTTTTT. Its translation: CASSLARTGYPTNEKLFF.

This chain's CDR3 is CASKPRAGLAGGPSYEQYF. The CDR3 DNA reads as TGCGCCAGCAAACCTCGAGCTGGACTAGCGGGAGGGCCGAGTTACGAGCAGTACTTC. This sequence joins TRBV10-1 and TRBJ2-7, with TRBD2 matching 15 bases. From germline, CDR1 is WNHNN and CDR2 SYGVQD (reference sequence). V was clipped by 7 bases and J by 4 bases; unmatched bases: 17. The CDR3 totals 19 residues.

This chain links TRBV18 with TRBJ1-2; D gene uncertain. CDR3 size: 16 residues. Germline loops: CDR1 KGHSH, CDR2 LQKENI. Trimming cost V 4 bases and J 0 bases, with 15 bases left between them. The CDR3 protein is CASSLSPRGANYGYTF. CDR3 coding DNA: TGTGCCAGCTCACTATCCCCCCGAGGAGCTAACTATGGCTACACCTTC.

The chain uses TRBV6-1 and TRBJ2-7; no reliable D call. Trimming shortened V by 8 bases and J by 2 bases, and 13 bases separated the two germline ends. The CDR3 totals 13 residues. Germline V gene data show CDR1 as MNHNS and CDR2 as SASEGT. As DNA, the CDR3 is TGTGCCAGCCGGCGTCATCCGCCCTACGAGCAGTACTTC. Its translation is CASRRHPPYEQYF.

The rearrangement joins TRBV6-1 to TRBJ2-4, with 7 bases fitting TRBD2. Germline V gives CDR1 MNHNS, CDR2 SASEGT. This CDR3 region has 14 residues. V lost 7 bases and J lost 2; bases outside the gene matches: 5. The CDR3 reads CASTGGSSKNIQYF. CDR3 bases: TGTGCCAGCACTGGCGGGAGTTCCAAAAACATTCAGTACTTC.

V gene TRBV6-5 combines with J gene TRBJ2-1, with a weak D call TRBD1 (6 bases). CDR1 MNHEY and CDR2 SVGAGI come from the germline V gene. V was cut by 5 bases and J by 0 bases, with 11 bases left in between. This CDR3 comprises 15 residues. CDR3 sequence (DNA): TGTGCCAGCAGTCGACAGGCGATCTCCTACAATGAGCAGTTCTTC. Encoded protein: CASSRQAISYNEQFF.

The CDR3 coding sequence is TGTGCCAGCAGTGATCGACAGTTGGATACCTACGAGCAGTACTTC. Translation: CASSDRQLDTYEQYF. This chain links TRBV6-1 with TRBJ2-7; TRBD1 is a possible D gene (5 bases). Trimming took 3 bases from V and 2 from J, leaving 14 bases between them. Germline loops: CDR1 MNHNS, CDR2 SASEGT. This CDR3 has 15 amino acids.